A selection of T cell receptor beta chains follows, all from one sample in a study of blood T cell repertoires in COVID-19. Profiling relied on immunoSEQ multiplex PCR, and the TCRdb table lists in-frame clones only, not all of them. The sample lists some 240,000 clones; around 80% were seen once. The sequenced material came from peripheral blood. The receptors originated from a woman aged 40 to 50 who had recovered from COVID-19. Each CDR3 is given with its conserved first and last residue. The D gene is left open where the match is weak. Expanded clones get a size class; other rows say once, few or many, or leave the size out.

v_gene,len,j_gene,d_gene,abundance,CDR3nt,CDR3aa
TRBV12-3/TRBV12-4,13,TRBJ1-2,-,few,TGTGCCAGCAGTCCAGGTGAGAACTATGGCTACACCTTC,CASSPGENYGYTF
TRBV2,14,TRBJ2-7,-,-,TGTGCCAGCCTAAGGGGGGGGCCCTCCGACGAGCAGTACTTC,CASLRGGPSDEQYF
TRBV9,12,TRBJ1-4,-,once,TGTGCCAGCAGCGGAGAGGGTGAAAAACTGTTTTTT,CASSGEGEKLFF
TRBV28,14,TRBJ1-2,-,once,TGTGCCAGCAGTTTAGGGGGGATTTCCTATGGCTACACCTTC,CASSLGGISYGYTF
TRBV7-8,15,TRBJ2-7,-,once,TGTGCCAGCAGCCGACTACAGGGTCCCTCCTACGAGCAGTACTTC,CASSRLQGPSYEQYF
TRBV14,18,TRBJ2-5,TRBD2,-,TGTGCCAGCAGCCAAGGTTGGGGGACTAGCGGGGACCGGGGGACCCAGTACTTC,CASSQGWGTSGDRGTQYF
TRBV2,11,TRBJ1-4,-,-,TGTGCCAGCAGTGAATCAGAAAAACTGTTTTTT,CASSESEKLFF
TRBV5-1,14,TRBJ1-5,-,-,TGCGCCAGCAGCTTTGGGGAAACAGGGCAGCCCCAGCATTTT,CASSFGETGQPQHF
TRBV10-1,16,TRBJ2-2,TRBD2,-,TGCGCCACCGGACCTTCACTAGCGGGGAACACCGGGGAGCTGTTTTTT,CATGPSLAGNTGELFF
TRBV30,11,TRBJ2-7,-,few,TGTGCCTGGAGAAGGAGAGGCGAGCAGTACTTC,CAWRRRGEQYF
TRBV3-1/TRBV3-2,15,TRBJ1-1,-,few,TGTGCCAGCAGCCAAGGCGACAGGTTATCCACTGAAGCTTTCTTT,CASSQGDRLSTEAFF
TRBV19,16,TRBJ1-1,-,-,TGTGCCAGTAGTATAGGGCAAGGCAGGGGAAACACTGAAGCTTTCTTT,CASSIGQGRGNTEAFF
TRBV10-3,17,TRBJ1-1,TRBD1,-,TGTGCCATCAGCCGAGGCAGAACCGGACAGGAAAACACTGAAGCTTTCTTT,CAISRGRTGQENTEAFF
TRBV7-8,16,TRBJ1-1,-,-,TGTGCCAGCAGCTTACGACAGGCCCTTATGAACACTGAAGCTTTCTTT,CASSLRQALMNTEAFF
TRBV20-1,11,TRBJ2-3,-,-,TGCAGTGCTAGAGATGTCCAGACGCAGTATTTT,CSARDVQTQYF
TRBV2,17,TRBJ1-1,TRBD1,few,TGTGCCAGCAGTTCGGACAGGGACAATAAGATGAACACTGAAGCTTTCTTT,CASSSDRDNKMNTEAFF
TRBV5-4,17,TRBJ2-3,TRBD2,-,TGTGCCAGCAGCACCTCGGCGGGGGGTCTAAGCACAGATACGCAGTATTTT,CASSTSAGGLSTDTQYF
TRBV11-3,13,TRBJ2-2,TRBD1,once,TGTGCCAGCAGCTCACAGGGGGCTGGGGAGCTGTTTTTT,CASSSQGAGELFF
TRBV3-1/TRBV3-2,14,TRBJ2-7,TRBD2,few,TGTGCCAGCAGCCAAACTAGCGGGGTCTACGAGCAGTACTTC,CASSQTSGVYEQYF
TRBV5-5,15,TRBJ1-2,-,-,TGTGCCAGCAGCTTATTACAGGGACCGGGCTATGGCTACACCTTC,CASSLLQGPGYGYTF
TRBV11-2,16,TRBJ2-2,TRBD2,-,TGTGCCAGCAGCCAGCCACCGGGGGGGCCCTCCGGGGAGCTGTTTTTT,CASSQPPGGPSGELFF
TRBV11-3,13,TRBJ2-5,-,-,TGTGCCAGCAGCTTAGATAGGGGGGAGACCCAGTACTTC,CASSLDRGETQYF
TRBV2,14,TRBJ2-7,-,many,TGTGCCAGCAGTGCGGGGTCGCTCTCCTACGAGCAGTACTTC,CASSAGSLSYEQYF
TRBV5-1,16,TRBJ1-6,-,-,TGCGCCAGCAGCTTGTTTTTGCAGGGGAATAATTCACCCCTCCACTTT,CASSLFLQGNNSPLHF
TRBV5-6,17,TRBJ2-5,-,-,TGTGCCAGCAGCTCCCCCAAGGCAGGGGGGAACCAAGAGACCCAGTACTTC,CASSSPKAGGNQETQYF
TRBV11-2,17,TRBJ2-1,-,-,TGTGCCAGCAGCTTAGGGTCCGGACGGGACTCCCGCAATGAGCAGTTCTTC,CASSLGSGRDSRNEQFF
TRBV19,12,TRBJ2-1,-,-,TGTGCCAGTAGTATAATCGGGGGTGGGCAGTTCTTC,CASSIIGGGQFF
TRBV18,16,TRBJ1-6,TRBD1,-,TGTGCCAGCTCCCAGGGGGTAAGCTCCTATAATTCACCCCTCCACTTT,CASSQGVSSYNSPLHF
TRBV6-5,15,TRBJ1-4,-,-,TGTGCCAGCAGTTACTCCCCAGGGACTAATGAAAAACTGTTTTTT,CASSYSPGTNEKLFF
TRBV9,14,TRBJ2-2,-,-,TGTGCCAGCAGAAGGGGAACGAACACCGGGGAGCTGTTTTTT,CASRRGTNTGELFF
TRBV2,14,TRBJ2-7,TRBD2,-,TGTGCCAGCGTTGGACTAGCGGGGCCCTACGAGCAGTACTTC,CASVGLAGPYEQYF
TRBV29-1,11,TRBJ2-7,-,-,TGCAGCGGGACTTGGTACTACGAGCAGTACTTC,CSGTWYYEQYF
TRBV5-4,15,TRBJ1-2,TRBD1,few,TGTGCCAGCACCTCGAGGGACAGGGGGGCTTATGGCTACACCTTC,CASTSRDRGAYGYTF
TRBV2,15,TRBJ2-1,TRBD1,-,TGTGCCAGCAGTGATCGGACAGGGGGCATCAATGAGCAGTTCTTC,CASSDRTGGINEQFF
TRBV6-2/TRBV6-3,13,TRBJ1-1,-,-,TGTGCCAGCAGCCTACAGGGATACACTGAAGCTTTCTTT,CASSLQGYTEAFF
TRBV5-6,18,TRBJ1-5,TRBD1,-,TGTGCCAGCAGTCAGACACAAAGCTTGGACAGGGGAGGGCAGCCCCAGCATTTT,CASSQTQSLDRGGQPQHF
TRBV10-1,15,TRBJ2-1,TRBD2,-,TGCGCCAGCCCTAGCGGGGGGGGTACCTACAATGAGCAGTTCTTC,CASPSGGGTYNEQFF
TRBV2,15,TRBJ2-5,-,-,TGTGCCAGCAGATTGGACATCCTGGGCGAGGAGACCCAGTACTTC,CASRLDILGEETQYF
TRBV15,13,TRBJ2-2,-,-,TGTGCCACCAGCACTAGAAACACCGGGGAGCTGTTTTTT,CATSTRNTGELFF
TRBV2,13,TRBJ2-3,TRBD1,-,TGTGCCGGGCAGGGACAGTCCTTGTATACGCAGTATTTT,CAGQGQSLYTQYF
TRBV3-1/TRBV3-2,18,TRBJ1-2,-,-,TGTGCCAGCAGCCCTACCCGGGGAATCAGGACAGCCGGCTATGGCTACACCTTC,CASSPTRGIRTAGYGYTF
TRBV2,12,TRBJ1-1,TRBD1,-,TGTGCCAGCAGGGGGGACAGCCAGCAAGCTTTCTTT,CASRGDSQQAFF
TRBV3-1/TRBV3-2,15,TRBJ2-7,TRBD2,-,TGTGCCAGCAGCCAAGCTGGTCTAGCGGGTAACGAGCAGTACTTC,CASSQAGLAGNEQYF
TRBV19,15,TRBJ2-1,TRBD1,-,TGTGCCAGTAGTATAGATTTACAGGGGAATTCTGAGCAGTTCTTC,CASSIDLQGNSEQFF
TRBV18,14,TRBJ1-2,-,few,TGTGCCAGCTCACGAGGCGAGGGTAACTATGGCTACACCTTC,CASSRGEGNYGYTF
TRBV11-2,12,TRBJ2-2,-,-,TGTGCCAGCAGCTCCAGACACGGGGAGCTGTTTTTT,CASSSRHGELFF
TRBV4-1,16,TRBJ2-7,TRBD1,-,TGCGCCAGCAGCCAAGAGGAAGTGGACAGGGCCTACGAGCAGTACTTC,CASSQEEVDRAYEQYF
TRBV5-4,17,TRBJ2-5,TRBD2,-,TGTGCCAGCAGCAACCGACTAGCGGGGGGGGGAAAAGAGACCCAGTACTTC,CASSNRLAGGGKETQYF
TRBV5-5,14,TRBJ1-1,-,-,TGTGCCAGCCATCGCGGGGTATCGAACACTGAAGCTTTCTTT,CASHRGVSNTEAFF
TRBV12-3/TRBV12-4,11,TRBJ2-5,-,-,TGTGCCAGCAGTCCCGGGGAAACCCAGTACTTC,CASSPGETQYF
TRBV19,15,TRBJ2-7,-,-,TGTGCCAGTAGCCGAGCCGGGACAACGGTCTACGAGCAGTACTTC,CASSRAGTTVYEQYF
TRBV5-4,13,TRBJ2-7,TRBD1,once,TGTGCCAGCAGCTTGACAGGGGGTTGGGAGCAGTACTTC,CASSLTGGWEQYF
TRBV11-2,16,TRBJ1-1,TRBD1,-,TGTGCCAGCAGCTTAAGACCGGGACAGGAAAACACTGAAGCTTTCTTT,CASSLRPGQENTEAFF
TRBV28,14,TRBJ1-2,TRBD1,-,TGTGCCTCCCGAACCCTGGGACAGGGGGATGGCTACACCTTC,CASRTLGQGDGYTF
TRBV10-3,15,TRBJ2-3,TRBD2,-,TGTGCCATCAGCGCGACCGGGACTATGACAGATACGCAGTATTTT,CAISATGTMTDTQYF
TRBV3-1/TRBV3-2,12,TRBJ2-5,-,-,TGTGCCAGCCGGGGGGCCTGGGAGACCCAGTACTTC,CASRGAWETQYF
TRBV15,18,TRBJ2-7,TRBD2,-,TGTGCCACCAGCGAGCAAGCGGGGGGGTCTTTCTCGGGCTACGAGCAGTACTTC,CATSEQAGGSFSGYEQYF
TRBV9,14,TRBJ2-2,TRBD2,-,TGTGCCAGCAGCGTAGCTCCTAGCGGCGGGGAGCTGTTTTTT,CASSVAPSGGELFF
TRBV19,14,TRBJ2-7,-,-,TGTGCCAGTACCGCCGAGGGAGGGGGCTACGAGCAGTACTTC,CASTAEGGGYEQYF